This T cell receptor beta chain was sequenced for a study of cytomegalovirus exposure and HLA in healthy donors. This clone was seen only a few times. It was with 60 Vbeta and 13 Jbeta primers that the PCR ran. The repertoire was sequenced with immunoSEQ multiplex PCR; TCRdb's copy has only in-frame clones and lacks some. The sample has about 170,000 clones; around three quarters are singletons. Sample: PBMCs. This TCR derives from a woman aged 25 to 39 in good health and CMV-seropositive.

The CDR3 DNA reads TGTGCCAGCAGCCTAGTTTCCTCCAATCAGCCCCAGCATTTT. Translation: CASSLVSSNQPQHF. V is TRBV7-2 and J is TRBJ1-5; D gene unclear. CDR3 size: 14 residues. The V end was cut by 5 bases, the J end by 3 bases, with 11 bases between. Germline V gives CDR1 SGHTA, CDR2 FQGNSA.